One sample yielded the 19 T cell receptor beta chains listed below, sequenced in a study of blood T cell repertoires in COVID-19. Clones were read by immunoSEQ multiplex PCR, and TCRdb kept only the in-frame ones, dropping some. In the table there are tens of thousands of clones, approximately 88% of which are singletons. The sample was peripheral blood. The receptor set was obtained from a man aged 50 or older with active COVID-19.

The gene calls are TRBV19 and TRBJ1-2, with 9 nucleotides matching TRBD1. The V gene's germline CDR1 is LNHDA and CDR2 SQIVND (reference sequence). V trimming: 7 bases; J trimming: 3 bases; junction bases outside the gene matches: 18. This CDR3 is built from 18 residues. The CDR3 coding sequence is TGTGCCAGTACTCCATATTACGATCCGGGACAGGGAGACTATGGCTACACCTTC. It translates to CASTPYYDPGQGDYGYTF.

In this sample, this clone turned up a few times. The rearrangement uses TRBV2 and TRBJ2-7, with 9 bases fitting TRBD1. Germline loops: CDR1 SNHLY, CDR2 FYNNEI. The CDR3 runs 13 residues. V lost 7 bases and J lost 2; bases outside the gene matches: 3. The CDR3 loop reads CASTRDRAYEQYF. DNA of the CDR3: TGTGCCAGCACTAGGGACAGGGCCTACGAGCAGTACTTC. Variable domain in full (rest from reference TRBV2 and TRBJ2-7): EPEVTQTPSHQVTQMGQEVILRCVPISNHLYFYWYRQILGQKVEFLVSFYNNEISEKSEIFDDQFSVERPDGSNFTLKIRSTKLEDSAMYFCASTRDRAYEQYFGPGTRLTVT.

This chain connects TRBV10-1 to TRBJ1-2; 7 positions match TRBD1. Per the germline V gene, CDR1 is WNHNN and CDR2 is SYGVQD (reference sequence). This CDR3 spans 13 amino acids. Germline trimming cut 4 bases from V and 8 bases from J; bases unmatched to any gene: 7. The CDR3 loop is CASSGRQGGGYTF. In DNA, the CDR3 is TGCGCCAGCAGTGGAAGACAGGGAGGAGGCTACACCTTC.

This sequence joins TRBV18 and TRBJ2-2; 11 nucleotides agree with TRBD2. There are 15 residues in the CDR3. The V segment lost 4 bases and the J segment 6 bases; nucleotides outside the gene matches: 4. Germline assignment: CDR1 KGHSH and CDR2 LQKENI. CDR3 protein: CASSQLAGEAGELFF. Here the CDR3 DNA reads TGTGCCAGCTCACAACTAGCGGGAGAGGCCGGGGAGCTGTTTTTT.

This chain uses TRBV6-5 with TRBJ1-1; D perhaps matches TRBD1 (5 bases). The length of the CDR3 is 13 residues. Deletions cut 5 bases from V and 0 bases from J, with 7 bases between. Germline V CDR1 and CDR2: MNHEY, SVGAGI. The CDR3 nucleotides read TGTGCCAGCAGTAGGGGTCTGAACACTGAAGCTTTCTTT. Translation gives CASSRGLNTEAFF.

The V call is TRBV19, the J call TRBJ2-3; 9 bases align to TRBD2. Unmatched junction bases numbered 3, after V lost 6 bases and J lost 2 bases. This CDR3 is 14 amino acids long. Germline CDR1 is LNHDA and CDR2 is SQIVND (reference sequence). CDR3 region: CASRWTSVTDTQYF. The CDR3 bases are TGTGCCAGTAGGTGGACTAGCGTCACAGATACGCAGTATTTT.

This chain joins TRBV5-8 and TRBJ2-7, with 9 positions matching TRBD2. Germline V gene sequence: CDR1 SGHTS, CDR2 YDEGEE. V shed 2 bases, J shed 2 bases, and the junction held 5 bases outside the gene matches. The CDR3 covers 15 residues. The CDR3 DNA reads TGTGCCAGCAGCTTAATGCGGGGGGGCACCTACGAGCAGTACTTC. It yields the protein CASSLMRGGTYEQYF.

This chain links TRBV6-5 with TRBJ2-6; D is possibly TRBD1 (5 bases). Germline CDR1 reads MNHEY; CDR2 reads SVGAGI. There are 14 residues in the CDR3. Trimming took 6 bases from V and 1 from J, leaving 7 bases between them. CDR3 coding DNA: TGTGCCAGCAGCCAGGGATCTGGGGCCAACGTCCTGACTTTC. Its translation is CASSQGSGANVLTF.

This sequence joins TRBV11-3 and TRBJ2-5; TRBD1 agrees at 8 bases. The V gene end was trimmed by 6 bases and the J gene end by 2 bases; junction bases not matched to a gene: 2. From germline, CDR1 is SGHNT and CDR2 YENEEA. The CDR3 loop spans 13 amino acids. CDR3 bases: TGTGCCAGCAGGACAGGGGTTCAAGAGACCCAGTACTTC. Residues: CASRTGVQETQYF. Based on the CDR3 plus reference TRBV11-3 and TRBJ2-5, the full variable domain is EAGVVQSPRYKIIEKKQPVAFWCNPISGHNTLYWYLQNLGQGPELLIRYENEEAVDDSQLPKDRFSAERLKGVDSTLKIQPAELGDSAVYLCASRTGVQETQYFGPGTRLLVL.

This clone was seen a handful of times. The V and J genes are TRBV7-9 and TRBJ2-7; TRBD2 agrees at 7 bases. Germline V gene sequence: CDR1 SEHNR, CDR2 FQNEAQ (reference sequence). Germline trimming cut 5 bases from V and 5 bases from J; bases unmatched to any gene: 9. The CDR3 spans 14 residues. CDR3 loop: CASSPAGAGDEQYV. The CDR3 DNA follows: TGTGCCAGCAGCCCGGCGGGAGCGGGCGACGAGCAGTACGTC.

The gene calls are TRBV2 and TRBJ1-2; D call uncertain. Between the trimmed V and J ends, which lost 5 bases and 8 bases, there was a span of 12 bases. CDR3 length equals 12 residues. The germline V gene has CDR1 SNHLY and CDR2 FYNNEI. CDR3 protein: CASSPPGWGYTF. In DNA form, the CDR3 reads TGTGCCAGCAGTCCGCCGGGTTGGGGCTACACCTTC. Full variable domain (remainder filled in from reference TRBV2 and TRBJ1-2): EPEVTQTPSHQVTQMGQEVILRCVPISNHLYFYWYRQILGQKVEFLVSFYNNEISEKSEIFDDQFSVERPDGSNFTLKIRSTKLEDSAMYFCASSPPGWGYTFGSGTRLTVV.

The genes are TRBV6-5 and TRBJ1-3; 8 bases are shared with TRBD1. This CDR3 region has 14 residues. Unmatched junction bases numbered 5, after V lost 6 bases and J lost 4 bases. Looked up from germline, CDR1 is MNHEY and CDR2 is SVGAGI. CDR3 coding DNA: TGTGCCAGCAGCAGGGGGCAGGAGGGAAACACCATATATTTT. It yields the protein CASSRGQEGNTIYF.

This chain joins TRBV10-3 and TRBJ2-5; 7 positions agree with TRBD2. There are 13 residues in the CDR3. In germline, CDR1 is ENHRY, CDR2 SYGVKD. Germline trimming cut 4 bases from V and 3 bases from J; bases unmatched to any gene: 2. As DNA, the CDR3 is TGTGCCATCAGTGGGCTAGCGGAAGAGACCCAGTACTTC. The encoded protein is CAISGLAEETQYF.

This chain connects TRBV4-2 to TRBJ1-1, with 7 bases fitting TRBD1. Germline V gene data show CDR1 as LGHNA and CDR2 as YNFKEQ. This CDR3 region has 17 residues. V dropped 3 bases and J dropped 1; count of bases not matched to a gene: 11. CDR3 DNA sequence: TGTGCCAGCAGCCAGGAACAGGGGATATACGGGAACACTGAAGCTTTCTTT. Translating gives CASSQEQGIYGNTEAFF.

This clone turned up a few times. The CDR3 here is CASLGAPGGKLFF. As DNA, the CDR3 is TGTGCCAGCCTCGGGGCTCCGGGGGGGAAACTGTTTTTT. The genes are TRBV19 and TRBJ1-4; D might be TRBD1 (5 bases). V lost 9 bases, J lost 11 bases, and 19 bases lay in between. Germline V gives CDR1 LNHDA, CDR2 SQIVND (reference sequence). The CDR3 is made up of 13 amino acids.

In its sample, this clone was seen once. The chain couples TRBV6-6 to TRBJ1-4, with unresolved D. The CDR3 covers 15 residues. V was cut by 5 bases and J by 4 bases, with 14 bases left in between. In germline, CDR1 is MNHNY, CDR2 SVGAGI (reference sequence). The CDR3: CASSKRSSVNEKLFF. In DNA form, the CDR3 reads TGTGCCAGCAGTAAACGGAGCAGTGTTAATGAAAAACTGTTTTTT.

J is TRBJ2-5 and V is TRBV19; TRBD2 might be the D (6 bases). Germline lookup yields CDR1 LNHDA and CDR2 SQIVND (reference sequence). There are 15 residues in the CDR3. Trimming took 4 bases from V and 5 from J, leaving 17 bases between them. In DNA, the CDR3 is TGTGCCAGTAGTACCGGAGGAGGGTCGGGGGAGACCCAGTACTTC. Residues: CASSTGGGSGETQYF.

The chain joins TRBV6-2 or TRBV6-3 to TRBJ2-5; a weak D match, TRBD2 (6 bases). Germline V gene data show CDR1 as MNHEY and CDR2 as SVGEGT. Trimming took off 5 bases at V and 4 bases at J, with 23 bases between the two ends. The length of the CDR3 is 17 residues. The CDR3 nucleotides are TGTGCCAGCAGTCGGGGGTTTGGAGCCTCTGGGGGAGAGACCCAGTACTTC. Protein product: CASSRGFGASGGETQYF.

Only one count was recorded for this clone. V and J are TRBV18 and TRBJ2-7; the D gene is possibly TRBD2 (7 bases). Trimming removed 2 bases from V and 6 bases from J, with 17 bases in between. The CDR3 contains 15 residues. In germline, CDR1 is KGHSH, CDR2 LQKENI. As DNA, the CDR3 is TGTGCCAGCTCACCAGCTAATCGGGGGGCCCTCGAGCAGTACGTC. Encoded protein: CASSPANRGALEQYV.